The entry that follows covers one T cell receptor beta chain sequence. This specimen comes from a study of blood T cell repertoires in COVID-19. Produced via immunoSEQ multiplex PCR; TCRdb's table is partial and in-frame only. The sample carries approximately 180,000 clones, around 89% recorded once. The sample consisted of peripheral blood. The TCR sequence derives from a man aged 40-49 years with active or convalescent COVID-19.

The CDR3 reads CASSPRTAEAFF. The CDR3, as DNA: TGTGCCAGCAGCCCTAGGACAGCCGAAGCTTTCTTT. This chain links TRBV11-3 with TRBJ1-1; the D gene is possibly TRBD1 (6 bases). Germline V gene data show CDR1 as SGHNT and CDR2 as YENEEA. The CDR3 runs to 12 residues. V was cut by 5 bases and J by 8 bases, with 12 bases left in between.